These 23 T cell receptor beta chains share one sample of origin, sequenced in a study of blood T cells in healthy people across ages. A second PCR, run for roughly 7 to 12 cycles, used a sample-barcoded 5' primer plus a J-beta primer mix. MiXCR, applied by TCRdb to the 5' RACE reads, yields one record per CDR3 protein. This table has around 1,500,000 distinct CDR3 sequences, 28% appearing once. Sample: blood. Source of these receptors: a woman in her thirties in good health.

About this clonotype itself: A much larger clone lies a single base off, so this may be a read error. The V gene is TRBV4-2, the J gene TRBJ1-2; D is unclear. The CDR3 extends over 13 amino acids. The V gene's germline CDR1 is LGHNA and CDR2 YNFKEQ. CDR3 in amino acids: CASSQAGNYDYTF. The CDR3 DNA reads TGTGCCAGCAGCCAGGCGGGTAACTATGACTACACCTTC.

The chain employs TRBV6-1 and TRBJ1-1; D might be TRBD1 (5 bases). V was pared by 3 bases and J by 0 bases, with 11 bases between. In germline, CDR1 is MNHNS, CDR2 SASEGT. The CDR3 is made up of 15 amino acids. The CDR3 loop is CASSDSGAVNTEAFF. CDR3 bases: TGTGCCAGCAGTGACTCTGGGGCAGTGAACACTGAAGCTTTCTTT.

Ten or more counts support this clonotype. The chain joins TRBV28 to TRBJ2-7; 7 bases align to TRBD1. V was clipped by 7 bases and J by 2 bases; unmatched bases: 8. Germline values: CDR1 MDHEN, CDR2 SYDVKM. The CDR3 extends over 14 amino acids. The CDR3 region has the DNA TGTGCCAGCACCCGCGACAGGGCTCCCTACGAGCAGTACTTC. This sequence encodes CASTRDRAPYEQYF.

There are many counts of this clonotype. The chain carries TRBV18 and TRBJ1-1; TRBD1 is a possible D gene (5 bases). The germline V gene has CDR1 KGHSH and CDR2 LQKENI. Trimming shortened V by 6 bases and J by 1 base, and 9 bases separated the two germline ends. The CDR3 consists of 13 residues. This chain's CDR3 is CASSPGRNTEAFF. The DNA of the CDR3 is TGTGCCAGCTCCCCAGGGAGGAACACTGAAGCTTTCTTT.

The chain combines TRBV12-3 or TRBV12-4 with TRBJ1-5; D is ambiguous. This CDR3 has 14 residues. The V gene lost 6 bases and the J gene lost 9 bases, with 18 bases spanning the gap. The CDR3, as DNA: TGTGCCAGCAGACCTGGACGGCCAGTGGGGCCCCAGCATTTT. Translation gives CASRPGRPVGPQHF.

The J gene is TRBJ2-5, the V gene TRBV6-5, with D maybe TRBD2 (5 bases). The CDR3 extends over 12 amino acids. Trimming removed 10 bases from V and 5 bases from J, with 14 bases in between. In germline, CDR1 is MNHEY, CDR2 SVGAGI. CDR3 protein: CATFTPGETQYF. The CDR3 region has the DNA TGTGCCACCTTTACGCCGGGGGAGACCCAGTACTTC.

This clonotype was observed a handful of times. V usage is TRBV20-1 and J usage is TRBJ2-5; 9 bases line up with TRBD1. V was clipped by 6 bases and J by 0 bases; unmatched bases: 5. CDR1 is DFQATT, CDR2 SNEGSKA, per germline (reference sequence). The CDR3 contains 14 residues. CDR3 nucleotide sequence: TGCAGTGCCACGGGACAGGGCAACCAAGAGACCCAGTACTTC. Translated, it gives CSATGQGNQETQYF.

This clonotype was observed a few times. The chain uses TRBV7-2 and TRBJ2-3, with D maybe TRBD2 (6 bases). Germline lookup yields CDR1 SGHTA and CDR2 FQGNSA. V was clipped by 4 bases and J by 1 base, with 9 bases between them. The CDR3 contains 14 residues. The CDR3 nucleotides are TGTGCCAGCAGCTGGGACTTCCGCACAGATACGCAGTATTTT. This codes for CASSWDFRTDTQYF.

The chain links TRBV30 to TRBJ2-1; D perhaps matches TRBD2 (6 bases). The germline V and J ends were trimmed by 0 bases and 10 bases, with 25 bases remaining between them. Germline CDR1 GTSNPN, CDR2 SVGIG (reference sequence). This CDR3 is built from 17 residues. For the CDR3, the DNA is TGTGCCTGGAGTGTACCTTACTCTGGTCTAGCGTCCAGGGAGCAGTTCTTC. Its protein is CAWSVPYSGLASREQFF. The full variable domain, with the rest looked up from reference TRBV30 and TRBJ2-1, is SQTIHQWPATLVQPVGSPLSLECTVEGTSNPNLYWYRQAAGRGLQLLFYSVGIGQISSEVPQNLSASRPQDRQFILSSKKLLLSDSGFYLCAWSVPYSGLASREQFFGPGTRLTVL.

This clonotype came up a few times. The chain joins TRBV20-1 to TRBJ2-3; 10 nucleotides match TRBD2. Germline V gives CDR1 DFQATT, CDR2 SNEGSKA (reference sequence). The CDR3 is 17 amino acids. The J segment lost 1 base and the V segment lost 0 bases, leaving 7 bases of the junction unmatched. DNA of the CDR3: TGCAGTGCTAGAGATAATCGGCTAGCGGGAGGCACAGATACGCAGTATTTT. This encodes CSARDNRLAGGTDTQYF.

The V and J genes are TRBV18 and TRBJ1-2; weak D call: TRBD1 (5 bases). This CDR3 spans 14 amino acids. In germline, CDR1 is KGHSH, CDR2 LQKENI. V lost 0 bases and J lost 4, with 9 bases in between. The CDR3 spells CASSPPGPSYGYTF. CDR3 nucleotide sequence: TGTGCCAGCTCACCACCGGGACCGAGCTATGGCTACACCTTC.

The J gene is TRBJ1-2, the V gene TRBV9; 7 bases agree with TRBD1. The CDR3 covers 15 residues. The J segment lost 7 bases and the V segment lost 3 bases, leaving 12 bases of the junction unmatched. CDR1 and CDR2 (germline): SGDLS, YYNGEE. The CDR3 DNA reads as TGTGCCAGCAGCGAGGGAGGGGGCGCTCCTAGTGGCTACACCTTC. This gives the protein CASSEGGGAPSGYTF.

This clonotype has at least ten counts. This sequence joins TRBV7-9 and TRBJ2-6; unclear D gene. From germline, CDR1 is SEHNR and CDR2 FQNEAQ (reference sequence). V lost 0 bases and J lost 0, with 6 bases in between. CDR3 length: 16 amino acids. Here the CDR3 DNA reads TGTGCCAGCAGCTTAGCCCCGCACTCTGGGGCCAACGTCCTGACTTTC. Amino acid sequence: CASSLAPHSGANVLTF.

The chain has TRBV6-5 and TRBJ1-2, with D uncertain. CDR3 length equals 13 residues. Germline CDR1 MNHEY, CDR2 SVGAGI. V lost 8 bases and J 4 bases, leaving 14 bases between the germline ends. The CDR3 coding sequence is TGTGCCAGCGGGTATATAGAGCTCTATGGCTACACCTTC. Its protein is CASGYIELYGYTF.

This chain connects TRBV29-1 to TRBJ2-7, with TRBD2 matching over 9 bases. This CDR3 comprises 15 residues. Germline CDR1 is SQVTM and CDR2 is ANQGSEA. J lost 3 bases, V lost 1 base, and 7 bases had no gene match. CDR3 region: CSVEGIGSGGYEQYF. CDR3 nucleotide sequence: TGCAGCGTTGAAGGGATCGGTAGCGGGGGCTACGAGCAGTACTTC.

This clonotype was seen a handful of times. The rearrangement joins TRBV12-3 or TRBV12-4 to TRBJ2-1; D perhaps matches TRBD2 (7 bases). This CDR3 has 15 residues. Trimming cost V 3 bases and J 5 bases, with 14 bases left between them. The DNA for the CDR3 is TGTGCCAGCAGTTTGGCGGGGGCGGTCGACAATGAGCAGTTCTTC. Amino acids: CASSLAGAVDNEQFF.

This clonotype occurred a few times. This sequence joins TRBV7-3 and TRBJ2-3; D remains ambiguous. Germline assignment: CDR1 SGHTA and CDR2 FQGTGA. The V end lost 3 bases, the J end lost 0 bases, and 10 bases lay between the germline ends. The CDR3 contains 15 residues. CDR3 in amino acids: CASSFSRESTDTQYF. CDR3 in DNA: TGTGCCAGCAGCTTCTCTAGGGAAAGCACAGATACGCAGTATTTT.

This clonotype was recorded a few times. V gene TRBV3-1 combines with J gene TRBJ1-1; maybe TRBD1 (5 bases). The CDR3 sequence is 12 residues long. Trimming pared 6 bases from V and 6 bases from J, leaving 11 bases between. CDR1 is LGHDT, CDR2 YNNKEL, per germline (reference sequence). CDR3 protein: CASRRAGSEAFF. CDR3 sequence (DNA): TGTGCCAGCAGAAGGGCAGGGTCTGAAGCTTTCTTT.

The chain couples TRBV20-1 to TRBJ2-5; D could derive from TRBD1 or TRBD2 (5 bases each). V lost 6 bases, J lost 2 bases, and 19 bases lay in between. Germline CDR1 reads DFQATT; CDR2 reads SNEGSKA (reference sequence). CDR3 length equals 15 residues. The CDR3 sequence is CSAKVPGRIQETQYF. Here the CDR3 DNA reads TGCAGTGCCAAGGTCCCGGGACGGATACAAGAGACCCAGTACTTC.

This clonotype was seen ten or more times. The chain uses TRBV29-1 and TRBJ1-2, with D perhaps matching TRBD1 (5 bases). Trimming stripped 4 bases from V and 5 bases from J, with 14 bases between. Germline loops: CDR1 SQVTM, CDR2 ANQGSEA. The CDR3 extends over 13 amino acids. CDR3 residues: CSVGTGAFYGYTF. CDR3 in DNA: TGCAGCGTTGGGACCGGGGCATTTTATGGCTACACCTTC. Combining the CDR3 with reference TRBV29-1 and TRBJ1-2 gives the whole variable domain SAVISQKPSRDICQRGTSLTIQCQVDSQVTMMFWYRQQPGQSLTLIATANQGSEATYESGFVIDKFPISRPNLTFSTLTVSNMSPEDSSIYLCSVGTGAFYGYTFGSGTRLTVV.

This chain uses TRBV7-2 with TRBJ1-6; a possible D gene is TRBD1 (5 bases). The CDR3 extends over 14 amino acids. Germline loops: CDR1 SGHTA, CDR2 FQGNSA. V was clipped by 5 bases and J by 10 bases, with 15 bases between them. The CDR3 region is CASSPQGQRSPLHF. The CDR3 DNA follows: TGTGCCAGCAGCCCCCAGGGTCAGAGATCACCCCTCCACTTT. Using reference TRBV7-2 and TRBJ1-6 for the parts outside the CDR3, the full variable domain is GAGVSQSPSNKVTEKGKDVELRCDPISGHTALYWYRQSLGQGLEFLIYFQGNSAPDKSGLPSDRFSAERTGGSVSTLTIQRTQQEDSAVYLCASSPQGQRSPLHFGNGTRLTVT.

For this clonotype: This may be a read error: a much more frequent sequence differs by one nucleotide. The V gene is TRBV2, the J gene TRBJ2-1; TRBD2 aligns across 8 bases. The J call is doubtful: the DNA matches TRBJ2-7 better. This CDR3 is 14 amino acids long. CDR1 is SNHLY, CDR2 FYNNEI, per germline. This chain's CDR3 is CASDGAGVKNEQYF. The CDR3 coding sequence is TGTGCCAGCGATGGAGCGGGGGTGAAGAACGAGCAGTACTTC.

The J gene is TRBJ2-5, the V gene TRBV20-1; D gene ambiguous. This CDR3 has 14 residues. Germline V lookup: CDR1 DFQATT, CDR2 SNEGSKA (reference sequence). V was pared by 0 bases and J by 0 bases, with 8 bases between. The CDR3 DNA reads TGCAGTGCTAGAGATGAGGTGAACCAAGAGACCCAGTACTTC. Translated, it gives CSARDEVNQETQYF.